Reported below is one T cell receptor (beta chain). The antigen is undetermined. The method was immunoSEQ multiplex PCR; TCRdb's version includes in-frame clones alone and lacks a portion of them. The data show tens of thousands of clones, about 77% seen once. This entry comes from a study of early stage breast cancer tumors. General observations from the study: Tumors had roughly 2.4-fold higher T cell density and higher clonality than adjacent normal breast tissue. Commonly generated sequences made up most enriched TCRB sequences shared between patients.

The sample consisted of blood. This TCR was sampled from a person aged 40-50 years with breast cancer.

CDR3 coding DNA: TGTGCCAGCTCACCGGGACTAGCGGGAGCCTACGAGCAGTACTTC. Protein sequence: CASSPGLAGAYEQYF. V gene TRBV18 combines with J gene TRBJ2-7; TRBD2 agrees at 14 bases. The CDR3 spans 15 residues. CDR1 and CDR2 from the germline V gene are KGHSH and LQKENI. The V and J ends lost 3 bases and 2 bases, in that order; junction bases with no gene match: 0.